Here is one T cell receptor (beta chain) with its context. The data were obtained in a study of blood T cell repertoires in COVID-19. The repertoire was sequenced with immunoSEQ multiplex PCR; TCRdb's copy has only in-frame clones and lacks some. The table shows about 260,000 clones, with approximately 90% occurring only once. The source is a man aged 35-49 years who had been exposed to COVID-19. The sequenced sample was PBMCs or T cells enriched from blood (not recorded which).

In DNA, the CDR3 is TGCGCCAGCAGCTTGGACAGGGTCTGGGGGAATGAATATGGCTACACCTTC. Translating gives CASSLDRVWGNEYGYTF. This chain uses TRBV5-1 with TRBJ1-2, with D maybe TRBD1 (6 bases). There are 17 residues in the CDR3. The V and J ends lost 0 bases and 5 bases respectively, with 20 bases between them. The V gene's germline CDR1 is SGHRS and CDR2 YFSETQ.